This T cell receptor (beta chain) comes out of a study of spatial heterogeneity in lung cancer. General study points: Whereas they appeared in blood less at follow-up, ubiquitous expanded tumor TCRs appeared there more at resection.

Individually, TCR cDNA molecules were each labelled with a unique molecular identifier. TCRdb called the 5' RACE reads again in MiXCR, with one record for every CDR3 protein. The repertoire holds approximately 38,000 distinct CDR3 sequences, with 4.5% to 6% as singletons. Concerning this clonotype itself: As yet, its antigen is unknown. Just one base apart from a much larger clone, this may be a read error.

The time point is: sample taken at primary tumor resection. Whole RNA came from tumor, nontumor lung or frozen PBMC and was sequenced without being sorted. Donation came from around 77 patients with untreated early-stage non-small cell lung cancer. Germline CDR1 and CDR2: MNHEY and SVGEGT. V was trimmed by 5 bases and J by 16 bases, leaving 12 bases between them. CDR3 length equals 11 residues. This chain uses TRBV6-2 or TRBV6-3 with TRBJ1-6; no reliable D call. This receptor was obtained from a male donor with early-stage non-small cell lung cancer. The starting material was PBMCs, obtained at surgery. CDR3 coding DNA: TGTGCCAGCAGTGATGACGAAAATCTCCACTTT. Translating gives CASSDDENLHF.